The 18 T cell receptor beta chains listed next were all sequenced from one sample in a study of blood T cell repertoires in COVID-19. Clones were sequenced by immunoSEQ multiplex PCR, and TCRdb holds only the in-frame ones, with some missing. The sample gives fewer than 50,000 clones, roughly 85% of which show up once; more than 25% is in the top ten. Material: peripheral blood. These receptors all stem from an older man with acute or convalescent COVID-19.

The chain couples TRBV5-4 to TRBJ1-2; 7 bases line up with TRBD1. J gave up 4 bases and V 4 bases, and 10 bases lay outside the gene matches. Looked up from germline, CDR1 is SGHNT and CDR2 is YYREEE (reference sequence). The CDR3 length is 15 residues. CDR3 in amino acids: CASSAGTETFYGYTF. DNA for the CDR3: TGTGCCAGCAGCGCAGGGACAGAGACTTTCTATGGCTACACCTTC.

CDR3 in DNA: TGCGCCAGCAGATTTAGCGAGGGATCCTACGAGCAGTACTTC. Protein product: CASRFSEGSYEQYF. The V call is TRBV4-1, the J call TRBJ2-7, with D perhaps matching TRBD2 (5 bases). Per the germline V gene, CDR1 is MGHRA and CDR2 is YSYEKL. This CDR3 region has 14 residues. V was pared by 6 bases and J by 1 base, with 13 bases between.

V gene TRBV11-3 combines with J gene TRBJ2-1, with 10 bases matching TRBD2. V shed 4 bases and J 6 bases; nucleotides not matched to a gene: 3. Germline CDR1 and CDR2: SGHNT and YENEEA. This CDR3 comprises 14 residues. The CDR3: CASSSGLAFNEQFF. The CDR3 DNA reads as TGTGCCAGCAGCTCGGGACTAGCGTTCAATGAGCAGTTCTTC.

This clone has more than one count but fewer than ten. This chain connects TRBV18 to TRBJ2-6; D remains unclear. With 2 bases removed from V and 2 bases from J, the gap between germline ends came to 7 bases. The CDR3 has 15 residues. Germline CDR1 and CDR2: KGHSH and LQKENI. CDR3 protein: CASSPSRAGANVLTF. The CDR3 bases are TGTGCCAGCTCACCAAGCCGGGCTGGGGCCAACGTCCTGACTTTC.

The gene calls are TRBV7-9 and TRBJ1-2; D remains unclear. Germline assignment: CDR1 SEHNR and CDR2 FQNEAQ (reference sequence). Deletions cut 5 bases from V and 7 bases from J, with 11 bases between. There are 12 residues in the CDR3. The DNA for the CDR3 is TGTGCCAGCAGCCAAGATAACGGTGGCTACACCTTC. Amino acids: CASSQDNGGYTF. The entire variable domain, with the rest obtained from reference TRBV7-9 and TRBJ1-2, is as follows: DTGVSQNPRHKITKRGQNVTFRCDPISEHNRLYWYRQTLGQGPEFLTYFQNEAQLEKSRLLSDRFSAERPKGSFSTLEIQRTEQGDSAMYLCASSQDNGGYTFGSGTRLTVV.

The rearrangement links TRBV23-1 to TRBJ2-1; D perhaps matches TRBD1 (9 bases). TRBV23-1 counts as an open reading frame of uncertain function. CDR3 length equals 21 residues. V was pared by 0 bases and J by 2 bases, with 26 bases between. CDR3 nucleotides: TGCGCCAGCAGTCAATCGCCCCACAGGGGGCGTCGGGAGGGCCCCTACAATGAGCAGTTCTTC. Protein product: CASSQSPHRGRREGPYNEQFF.

This chain joins TRBV23-1 and TRBJ1-3, with D tentatively TRBD1 (6 bases). TRBV23-1 has ORF status, its function being uncertain. The ends were cut back, 3 bases at V and 0 bases at J, with 15 bases in the middle. This CDR3 has 17 residues. This chain's CDR3 is CASSQAGAPSSGNTIYF. Here the CDR3 DNA reads TGCGCCAGCAGTCAGGCAGGGGCCCCGAGCTCTGGAAACACCATATATTTT.

J is TRBJ1-6 and V is TRBV6-6; D is possibly TRBD1 (6 bases). Germline V gene sequence: CDR1 MNHNY, CDR2 SVGAGI (reference sequence). CDR3 length: 16 amino acids. The ends were cut back, 0 bases at V and 1 base at J, with 7 bases in the middle. DNA for the CDR3: TGTGCCAGCAGTTACTCGGGGGCATCCTATAATTCACCCCTCCACTTT. Protein sequence: CASSYSGASYNSPLHF.

This chain uses TRBV9 with TRBJ2-3, with TRBD1 matching 7 bases. CDR3 size: 13 residues. Unmatched junction bases numbered 3, after V lost 4 bases and J lost 4 bases. Germline CDR1 is SGDLS and CDR2 is YYNGEE. The CDR3 DNA reads TGTGCCAGCAGCAATCAGGGGGCAGATACGCAGTATTTT. Encoded protein: CASSNQGADTQYF.

The chain joins TRBV27 to TRBJ1-6; D is unresolved. The CDR3 sequence is 18 residues long. V lost 1 base to trimming and J lost 12 bases, with 25 bases between them. Germline loops: CDR1 MNHEY, CDR2 SMNVEV (reference sequence). Here the CDR3 reads CASSLYPPGEPPSRPLHF. As DNA, the CDR3 is TGTGCCAGCAGTTTATATCCCCCCGGAGAGCCTCCAAGTAGACCCCTCCACTTT.

The chain uses TRBV7-2 and TRBJ2-7; D is unclear. Trimming took off 2 bases at V and 4 bases at J, with 3 bases between the two ends. The CDR3 sequence is 11 residues long. The germline V gene has CDR1 SGHTA and CDR2 FQGNSA. CDR3 sequence: CASSLRYEQYF. The CDR3 nucleotides are TGTGCCAGCAGCTTACGTTACGAGCAGTACTTC.

This clone was observed a few times. The gene calls are TRBV7-8 and TRBJ1-1; no clear D gene. CDR1 and CDR2 from the germline V gene are SGHVS and FQNEAQ. The V end lost 2 bases, the J end lost 6 bases, and 7 bases lay between the germline ends. The CDR3 spans 12 residues. CDR3 sequence: CASSLRGAEAFF. The CDR3 DNA follows: TGTGCCAGCAGCTTACGGGGTGCTGAAGCTTTCTTT.

The V and J genes are TRBV4-3 and TRBJ2-6; no clear D. The V gene's germline CDR1 is LGHNA and CDR2 YSLEER. V lost 0 bases, J lost 0 bases, and 9 bases lay in between. The CDR3 loop spans 17 amino acids. In DNA form, the CDR3 reads TGCGCCAGCAGCCAAGAAACCAGTTCCTCTGGGGCCAACGTCCTGACTTTC. Protein sequence: CASSQETSSSGANVLTF.

Concerning this clone itself: Its ends do not fully match the called genes, so a read error is possible. The rearrangement uses TRBV7-9 and TRBJ1-1, with D uncertain. The CDR3 is 15 residues long. Germline V gene data show CDR1 as SEHNR and CDR2 as FQNEAQ (reference sequence). The CDR3 loop is CASSSRSIWNSEAFF. DNA of the CDR3: TGTGCCAGCAGCTCCAGGTCTATCTGGAACAGTGAAGCTTTCTTT.

This chain connects TRBV6-5 to TRBJ2-4, with 7 positions matching TRBD1. Losses at the gene ends were 6 bases for V and 6 bases for J; bases not matched to a gene: 5. CDR3 length: 13 amino acids. Germline assignment: CDR1 MNHEY and CDR2 SVGAGI. DNA of the CDR3: TGTGCCAGCAGAACCGGGACAGTAAACATTCAGTACTTC. It is translated as CASRTGTVNIQYF.

This clone appeared a few times. The V call is TRBV30, the J call TRBJ2-1; D might be TRBD2 (7 bases). The CDR3 is made up of 15 amino acids. Trimming took off 4 bases at V and 3 bases at J, with 16 bases between the two ends. Germline V gene data show CDR1 as GTSNPN and CDR2 as SVGIG (reference sequence). CDR3 coding DNA: TGTGCCTGGACCACGGGGGCTAGCGGCTACAATGAGCAGTTCTTC. Its translation: CAWTTGASGYNEQFF. Supplemented by reference TRBV30 and TRBJ2-1, the full variable domain reads SQTIHQWPATLVQPVGSPLSLECTVEGTSNPNLYWYRQAAGRGLQLLFYSVGIGQISSEVPQNLSASRPQDRQFILSSKKLLLSDSGFYLCAWTTGASGYNEQFFGPGTRLTVL.

This rearrangement joins TRBV18 to TRBJ2-2; 10 nucleotides agree with TRBD1. Germline CDR1 KGHSH, CDR2 LQKENI. The CDR3 is 16 residues long. Trimming removed 3 bases from V and 4 bases from J; junction bases left unmatched: 5. Here the CDR3 reads CASSPPGQGFTGELFF. In DNA, the CDR3 is TGTGCCAGCTCACCGCCGGGACAGGGGTTCACCGGGGAGCTGTTTTTT.

This clone was detected only a few times. The genes are TRBV4-1 and TRBJ2-3; TRBD2 is a possible D gene (6 bases). The CDR3 has 15 residues. Deletions cut 6 bases from V and 2 bases from J, with 15 bases between. Germline V gene sequence: CDR1 MGHRA, CDR2 YSYEKL. The CDR3 is CASREGRGITDTQYF. CDR3 DNA sequence: TGCGCCAGCAGAGAGGGGCGGGGAATCACAGATACGCAGTATTTT.